Sequencing of this T cell receptor beta chain was carried out in a study of early T cells in non-severe SARS-CoV-2 infection. V was shortened by 1 base and J by 5 bases, with 7 bases between the two germline ends. Germline CDR1 SGHNT, CDR2 YYREEE (reference sequence). The CDR3 totals 12 residues. Attachment of unique molecular identifiers to individual cDNA molecules was performed. TCRdb used MiXCR to reprocess the 5' RACE reads, holding one entry per CDR3 protein. The table has about 42,000 distinct CDR3 sequences, less than 6.5% seen once. The sample holds many counts of this clonotype. The starting material was whole blood, obtained at baseline. The rearrangement uses TRBV5-4 and TRBJ2-7; D is uncertain. The source is an adult who was a healthcare worker with PCR-confirmed SARS-CoV-2 infection or an uninfected control (not recorded which). CDR3 protein: CASSLYSDEQYF. In DNA form, the CDR3 reads TGTGCCAGCAGCTTGTACTCGGACGAGCAGTACTTC. Based on the CDR3 plus reference TRBV5-4 and TRBJ2-7, the full variable domain is ETGVTQSPTHLIKTRGQQVTLRCSSQSGHNTVSWYQQALGQGPQFIFQYYREEENGRGNFPPRFSGLQFPNYSSELNVNALELDDSALYLCASSLYSDEQYFGPGTRLTVT.